This T cell receptor (beta chain) was observed in a study of radiotherapy plus CTLA-4 blockade in lung cancer. Using immunoSEQ multiplex PCR, the repertoire was profiled, and TCRdb retains in-frame clones only, with some absent. This table has tens of thousands of clones, 65% to 80% appearing once. Whole-study findings and limits: Expansion in blood of tumor-derived TCR clones was seen after radiotherapy plus ipilimumab.

A few counts support this clone. Antigen specificity is unknown. The length of the CDR3 is 14 residues. Germline assignment: CDR1 ENHRY and CDR2 SYGVKD. V lost 10 bases and J lost 11, with 21 bases in between. Those with chemo-refractory metastatic non-small-cell lung cancer were treated with focal radiation combined with CTLA-4 blockade using ipilimumab. This sequence originates from a human donor with non-small cell lung cancer who had a complete response to radiotherapy plus ipilimumab. The chain is built from TRBV10-3 and TRBJ1-6; possibly TRBD1 for D (5 bases). The sequencing used peripheral blood, collected from a patient treated with radiotherapy plus ipilimumab. CDR3 bases: TGTGCCACCGGGCCCCAGGGAGGTGGGACACCCCTCCACTTT. Protein sequence: CATGPQGGGTPLHF.